The T cell receptor (beta chain) described here comes from a study of shared clonotypes between healthy human individuals. Study summary: In total, the donors were a couple of women and a few men aged 18 to 49. The plates for each donor numbered three CD4 naive, three CD4 memory, two CD8 naive and one CD8 memory.

This clone was seen only a few times. The antigen is not known. Generated by immunoSEQ multiplex PCR, the TCRdb table keeps only in-frame clones and is missing some. The table shows approximately 1,000,000 clones, with 70% to 85% occurring only once. Findings of the study overall: Around 5% was the fraction of naive CD4 clonotypes found shared across a handful of donors.

CDR1 SQVTM and CDR2 ANQGSEA come from the germline V gene. The CDR3 totals 12 residues. Unmatched junction bases numbered 6, after V lost 7 bases and J lost 4 bases. This clonotype originated in a man in his late teens or twenties in good health. Some clones in this sample may be carry-over from other donors' samples. The sample taken for sequencing was memory CD4+ T cells from PBMCs. The subset denotes: CD45RA-negative fraction. V gene TRBV29-1 combines with J gene TRBJ1-2; 7 bases map to TRBD1. CDR3 amino acids: CSGHRGGYGYTF. The CDR3 DNA is TGCAGCGGACACAGGGGTGGCTATGGCTACACCTTC.